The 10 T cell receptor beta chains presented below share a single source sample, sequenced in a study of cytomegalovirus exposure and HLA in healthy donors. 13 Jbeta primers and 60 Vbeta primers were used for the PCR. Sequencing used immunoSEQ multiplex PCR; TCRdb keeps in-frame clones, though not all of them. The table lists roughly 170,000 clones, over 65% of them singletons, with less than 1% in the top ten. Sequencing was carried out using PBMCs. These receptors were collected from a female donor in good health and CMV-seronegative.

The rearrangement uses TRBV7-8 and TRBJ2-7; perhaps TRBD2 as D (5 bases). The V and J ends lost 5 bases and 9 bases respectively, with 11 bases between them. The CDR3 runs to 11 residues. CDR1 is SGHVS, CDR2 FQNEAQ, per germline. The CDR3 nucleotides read TGTGCCAGCAGCGCACTAGGGCGGCAGTACTTC. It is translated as CASSALGRQYF. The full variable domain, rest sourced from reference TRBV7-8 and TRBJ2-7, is GAGVSQSPRYKVAKRGQDVALRCDPISGHVSLFWYQQALGQGPEFLTYFQNEAQLDKSGLPSDRFFAERPEGSVSTLKIQRTQQEDSAVYLCASSALGRQYFGPGTRLTVT.

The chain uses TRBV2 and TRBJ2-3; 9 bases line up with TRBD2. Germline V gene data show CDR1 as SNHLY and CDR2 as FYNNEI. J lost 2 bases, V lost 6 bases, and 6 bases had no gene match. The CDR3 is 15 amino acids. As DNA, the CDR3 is TGTGCCAGCAGGCGGGGGGGAGGGGCCACAGATACGCAGTATTTT. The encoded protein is CASRRGGGATDTQYF.

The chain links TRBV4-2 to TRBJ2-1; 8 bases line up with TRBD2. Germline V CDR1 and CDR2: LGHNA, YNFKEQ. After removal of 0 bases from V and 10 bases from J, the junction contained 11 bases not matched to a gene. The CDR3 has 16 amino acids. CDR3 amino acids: CASSQDLGGGFLEQFF. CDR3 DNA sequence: TGTGCCAGCAGCCAAGATCTCGGGGGGGGCTTTTTGGAGCAGTTCTTC.

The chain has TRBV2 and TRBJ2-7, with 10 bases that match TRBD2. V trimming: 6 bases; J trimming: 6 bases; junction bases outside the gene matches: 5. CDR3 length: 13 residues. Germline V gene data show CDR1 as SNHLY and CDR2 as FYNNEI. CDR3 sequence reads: CASRLAGASEQYF. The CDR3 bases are TGTGCCAGCAGGCTAGCGGGGGCCTCCGAGCAGTACTTC.

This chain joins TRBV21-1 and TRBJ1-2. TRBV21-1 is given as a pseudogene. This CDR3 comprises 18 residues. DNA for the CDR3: TGTGCCAGCAGCAAAGAAGGACGGGGAGCCCCAAGAAACTATGGCTACACCTTC. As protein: CASSKEGRGAPRNYGYTF.

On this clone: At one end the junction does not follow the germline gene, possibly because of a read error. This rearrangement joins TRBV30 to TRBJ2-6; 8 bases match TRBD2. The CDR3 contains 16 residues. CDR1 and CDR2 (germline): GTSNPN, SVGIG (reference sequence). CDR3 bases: TGTGCCTGGAGTGTACAAAGCGGGGGTGGGGCCAACGGCCTGACTTTC. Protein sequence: CAWSVQSGGGANGLTF.

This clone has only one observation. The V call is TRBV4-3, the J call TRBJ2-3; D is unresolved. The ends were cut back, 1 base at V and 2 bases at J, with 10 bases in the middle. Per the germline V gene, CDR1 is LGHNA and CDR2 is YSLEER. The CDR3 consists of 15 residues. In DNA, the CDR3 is TGCGCCAGCAGCCAAGTACCGATCTACACAGATACGCAGTATTTT. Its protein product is CASSQVPIYTDTQYF.

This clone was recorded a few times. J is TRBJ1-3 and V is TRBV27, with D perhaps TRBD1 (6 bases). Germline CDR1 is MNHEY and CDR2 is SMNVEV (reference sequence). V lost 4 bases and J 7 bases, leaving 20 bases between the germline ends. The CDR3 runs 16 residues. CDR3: CASSSLPVGGVNTIYF. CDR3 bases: TGTGCCAGCAGTTCACTCCCGGTAGGGGGAGTGAACACCATATATTTT.

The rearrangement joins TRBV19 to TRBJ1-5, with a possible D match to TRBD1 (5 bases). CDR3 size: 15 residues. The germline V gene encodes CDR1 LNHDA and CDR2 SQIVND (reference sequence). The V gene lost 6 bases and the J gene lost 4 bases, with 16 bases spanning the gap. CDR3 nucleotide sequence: TGTGCCAGTAGCCGCCTGGAGGGACGGAATCAGCCCCAGCATTTT. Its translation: CASSRLEGRNQPQHF.

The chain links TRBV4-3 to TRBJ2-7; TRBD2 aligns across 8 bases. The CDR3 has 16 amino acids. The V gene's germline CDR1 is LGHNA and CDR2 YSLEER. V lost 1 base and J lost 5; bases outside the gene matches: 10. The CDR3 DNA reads TGCGCCAGCAGCCAAGTCCGCGCGGGAGGCAGCAACGAGCAGTACTTC. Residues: CASSQVRAGGSNEQYF.